These T cell receptor beta chains were read from a single sample in a study of T cells in Graves' hyperthyroidism and ophthalmopathy. TCRdb re-derived calls from the multiplex PCR reads in MiXCR, one entry per CDR3 protein. The table includes about 560,000 distinct CDR3 sequences, over 15% detected once. The sequencing input was blood. The receptors stem from a woman aged 18-29 years with Graves' hyperthyroidism. CDR3s include the opening cysteine and the closing phenylalanine or tryptophan. Fields, in order: J gene, V gene, D gene, clone size, CDR3 DNA, CDR3 protein. D genes are given only for firm matches. Clone sizes are given selectively: once, few, many, or a class where the clone is expanded.

TRBJ1-2,TRBV2,.,many,TGTGCCAGCAGTGTTGCAGGACGTGGCTACACCTTC,CASSVAGRGYTF
TRBJ1-5,TRBV18,.,few,TGTGCCAGCTCACCAATTGTGGCTAGCAATCAGCCCCAGCATTTT,CASSPIVASNQPQHF
TRBJ2-3,TRBV10-1,.,many,TGCGCCAGCAGTGAGTCGTGGACAGATACGCAGTATTTT,CASSESWTDTQYF
TRBJ1-1,TRBV6-1,TRBD1,many,TGTGCCAGCAGCCACAGGGGAAAGGACACTGAAGCTTTCTTT,CASSHRGKDTEAFF
TRBJ2-5,TRBV12-3/TRBV12-4,TRBD2,.,TGTGCCAGCAGTTCTCCAGCGGGGGGGAGAGAGACCCAGTACTTC,CASSSPAGGRETQYF
TRBJ1-1,TRBV24-1,.,many,TGTGCCACCAGATACAGGGTCACTGAAGCTTTCTTT,CATRYRVTEAFF
TRBJ2-4,TRBV7-2,TRBD2,.,TGTGCCAGCTCTAGCGGGAGAAACATTCAGTACTTC,CASSSGRNIQYF
TRBJ2-1,TRBV20-1,.,many,TGCAGTGCTAGTAGAACTGGAGGTCGGAATGAGCAGTTCTTC,CSASRTGGRNEQFF
TRBJ2-1,TRBV7-9,TRBD1,.,TGTGCCAGCAGCTTTCCCTATCCGGGACAGCTTGATAATGAGCAGTTCTTC,CASSFPYPGQLDNEQFF
TRBJ1-1,TRBV7-9,TRBD1,many,TGTGCCAGCAGCTTTCCTGGACAGGCGTGGGAGTCGGATACTGAAGCTTTCTTT,CASSFPGQAWESDTEAFF
TRBJ2-2,TRBV6-1,.,.,TGTGCCAGCAGTGAATTTGGCCTAGTAACGTTCGGGGAGCTGTTTTTT,CASSEFGLVTFGELFF
TRBJ2-3,TRBV20-1,TRBD1,many,TGCAGTGCTCCGACAGGGGGAAGGGATACGCAGTATTTT,CSAPTGGRDTQYF
TRBJ2-7,TRBV7-2,TRBD1,few,TGTGCCAGCAGCTTTGACAGGGCCGCATCCTACGAGCAGTACTTC,CASSFDRAASYEQYF
TRBJ1-1,TRBV6-5,.,few,TGTGCCAGCAGTTTTGAGCGTAGGGAAACTGAAGCTTTCTTT,CASSFERRETEAFF
TRBJ2-6,TRBV15,.,.,TGTGCCACCAGCAGAGTAGTAGCTGGGGCCAACGTCCTGACTTTC,CATSRVVAGANVLTF
TRBJ2-7,TRBV19,.,few,TGTGCCAGTAGTATTCTGGGACCACCCTACGAGCAGTACTTC,CASSILGPPYEQYF
TRBJ2-7,TRBV12-3/TRBV12-4,TRBD1,once,TGTGCCAGCAGTCCCCAACCGACAGGGTCCTACGAGCAGTACTTC,CASSPQPTGSYEQYF
TRBJ2-7,TRBV27,.,few,TGTGCCAGCAGATCCCCCGGACGGAGCTACGAGCAGTACTTC,CASRSPGRSYEQYF
TRBJ2-5,TRBV6-1,.,few,TGTGCCAGCAGTCCCCGGGAAGGGATGTATAGGGAGACCCAGTACTTC,CASSPREGMYRETQYF
TRBJ2-7,TRBV20-1,.,many,TGCAGTGCTAGACTAGCGTTATACGAGCAGTACTTC,CSARLALYEQYF
TRBJ2-1,TRBV7-8,.,many,TGTGCCAGCAGCCCATCCCCTGGAACCGATGAGCAGTTCTTC,CASSPSPGTDEQFF
TRBJ1-3,TRBV30,TRBD1,.,TGTGCCTGCGGACAGGGTGGGTCTGGAAACACCATATATTTT,CACGQGGSGNTIYF
TRBJ2-7,TRBV6-1,.,few,TGTGCCAGCAGTGTCGGGAAGGGCAGGCACGAGCAGTACTTC,CASSVGKGRHEQYF
TRBJ2-1,TRBV24-1,.,.,TGTGCCACCAGTGATTCCCGACCAGACATCGATGAGCAGTTCTTC,CATSDSRPDIDEQFF
TRBJ1-2,TRBV4-3,.,.,TGCGCCAGCAGCCAAGACTGGGGATTTAACTATGGCTACACCTTC,CASSQDWGFNYGYTF
TRBJ2-5,TRBV19,.,few,TGTGCCAGTAGCCCGAGGGGACGCGACCAAGAGACCCAGTACTTC,CASSPRGRDQETQYF
TRBJ2-3,TRBV20-1,TRBD2,many,TGCAGTGCTAGAGAACCCGGGACTAGAGGTAGAGGAGATACGCAGTATTTT,CSAREPGTRGRGDTQYF
TRBJ2-1,TRBV7-9,.,many,TGTGCCAGCAGCTTAAGTACGGTCAATGAGCAGTTCTTC,CASSLSTVNEQFF
TRBJ2-7,TRBV7-2,.,many,TGTGCCAGCAGCTTAGCGCCTAACAACCCCGAGCAGTACTTC,CASSLAPNNPEQYF
TRBJ2-2,TRBV12-3/TRBV12-4,.,many,TGTGCCAGCAGCCCTGGAGGGCCAGACGGGGAGCTGTTTTTT,CASSPGGPDGELFF
TRBJ2-5,TRBV2,.,few,TGTGCCAGCAGTGACCGGTGGTGGTACTTC,CASSDRWWYF
TRBJ1-1,TRBV5-5,TRBD1,many,TGTGCCAGCAGCCCGGACAGGAGCAACACTGAAGCTTTCTTT,CASSPDRSNTEAFF
TRBJ2-6,TRBV4-3,TRBD1,.,TGCGCCAGCAGCGAAGGACAGGGGGAGGCCAACGTCCTGACTTTC,CASSEGQGEANVLTF
TRBJ2-7,TRBV12-3/TRBV12-4,.,many,TGTGCCAGCAGTCCCCTTGGGACCTTTTCATGGCAGTACTTC,CASSPLGTFSWQYF
TRBJ2-2,TRBV3-1,.,.,TGTGCCAGCAGCCAAGAGAGGCGGACGAACACCGGGGAGCTGTTTTTT,CASSQERRTNTGELFF
TRBJ2-1,TRBV2,.,few,TGTGCCAGCAGTGCTCTGCTTCTCTACAATGAGCAGTTCTTC,CASSALLLYNEQFF
TRBJ1-6,TRBV19,TRBD1,.,TGTGCCAGTAGTGTCTCGGGGACAGGGAATTCACCCCTCCACTTT,CASSVSGTGNSPLHF
TRBJ2-7,TRBV5-4,.,few,TGTGCCAGCAGTTTAATGGAGTCCTACGAGCAGTACTTC,CASSLMESYEQYF
TRBJ2-5,TRBV5-1,.,.,TGCGCCAGCAGCATAGACGGAAAGACCCAGTACTTC,CASSIDGKTQYF
TRBJ2-1,TRBV30,.,many,TGTGCCTGGAGTGCCGGGAGTCTTCTGCAGTTCTTC,CAWSAGSLLQFF
TRBJ2-5,TRBV10-2,.,many,TGCGCCAGCAGTGGCGCGAGCCAAGAGACCCAGTACTTC,CASSGASQETQYF